The following is a T cell receptor (beta chain) sequence with its context. The repertoire was sequenced with immunoSEQ multiplex PCR; TCRdb's copy has only in-frame clones and lacks some. The data show tens of thousands of clones, roughly 87% seen once. This sample is drawn from a study of T cells in localized non-small cell lung cancer. The sequencing here drew on peripheral blood, taken before any cancer treatment. This clonotype was sampled from a male donor at least 60 years old with stage III squamous cell lung carcinoma.

The CDR3 DNA is TGTGCCAGCAGCAAAGACCTCCCTTTAGGCAGCCACAATCAGCCCCAGCATTTT. Translating gives CASSKDLPLGSHNQPQHF. The V call is TRBV21-1, the J call TRBJ1-5. TRBV21-1 is a recognized pseudogene. The CDR3 consists of 18 residues.